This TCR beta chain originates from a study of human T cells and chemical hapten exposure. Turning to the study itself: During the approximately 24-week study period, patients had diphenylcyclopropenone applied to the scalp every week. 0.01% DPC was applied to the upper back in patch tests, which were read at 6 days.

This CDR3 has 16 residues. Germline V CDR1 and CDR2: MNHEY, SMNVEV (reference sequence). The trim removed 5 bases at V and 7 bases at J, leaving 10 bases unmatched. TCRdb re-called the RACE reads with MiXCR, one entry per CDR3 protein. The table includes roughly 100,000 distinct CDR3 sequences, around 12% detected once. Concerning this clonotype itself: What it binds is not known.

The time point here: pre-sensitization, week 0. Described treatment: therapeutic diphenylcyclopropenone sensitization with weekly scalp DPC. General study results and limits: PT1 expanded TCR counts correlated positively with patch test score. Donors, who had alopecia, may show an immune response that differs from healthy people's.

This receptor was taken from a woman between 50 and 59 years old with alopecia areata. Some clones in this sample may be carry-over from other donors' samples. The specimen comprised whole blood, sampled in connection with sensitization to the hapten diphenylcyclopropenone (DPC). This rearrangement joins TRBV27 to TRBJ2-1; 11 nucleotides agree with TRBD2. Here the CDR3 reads CASSKIAGGLFNEQFF. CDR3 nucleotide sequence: TGTGCCAGCAGTAAGATAGCGGGAGGGCTGTTTAATGAGCAGTTCTTC.